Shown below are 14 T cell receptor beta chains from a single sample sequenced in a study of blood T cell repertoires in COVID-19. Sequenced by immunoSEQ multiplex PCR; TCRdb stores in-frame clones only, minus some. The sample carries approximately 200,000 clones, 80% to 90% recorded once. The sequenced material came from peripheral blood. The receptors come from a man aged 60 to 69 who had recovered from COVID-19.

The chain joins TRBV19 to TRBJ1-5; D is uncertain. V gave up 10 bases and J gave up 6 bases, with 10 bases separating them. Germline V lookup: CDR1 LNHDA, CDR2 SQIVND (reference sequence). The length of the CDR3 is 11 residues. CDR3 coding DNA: TGTGCCACCGGGGATATTCAGCCCCAGCATTTT. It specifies CATGDIQPQHF.

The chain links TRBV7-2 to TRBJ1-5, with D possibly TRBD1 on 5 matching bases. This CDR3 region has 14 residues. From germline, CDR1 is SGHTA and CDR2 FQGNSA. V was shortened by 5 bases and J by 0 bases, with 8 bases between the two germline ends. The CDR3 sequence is CASSRTLSNQPQHF. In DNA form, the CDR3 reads TGTGCCAGCAGCCGGACACTTAGCAATCAGCCCCAGCATTTT.

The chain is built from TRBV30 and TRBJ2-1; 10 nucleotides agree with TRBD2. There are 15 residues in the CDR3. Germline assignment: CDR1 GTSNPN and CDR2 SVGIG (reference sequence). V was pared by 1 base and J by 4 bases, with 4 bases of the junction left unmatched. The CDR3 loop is CAWSGTSGNYNEQFF. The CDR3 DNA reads TGTGCCTGGAGTGGGACTAGCGGAAATTACAATGAGCAGTTCTTC.

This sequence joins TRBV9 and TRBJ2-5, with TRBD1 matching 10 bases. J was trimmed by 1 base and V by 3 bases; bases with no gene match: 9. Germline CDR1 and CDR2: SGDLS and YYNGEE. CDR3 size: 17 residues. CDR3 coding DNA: TGTGCCAGCAGCGCCCACCCAGGACAGGGGGTCCAAGAGACCCAGTACTTC. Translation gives CASSAHPGQGVQETQYF.

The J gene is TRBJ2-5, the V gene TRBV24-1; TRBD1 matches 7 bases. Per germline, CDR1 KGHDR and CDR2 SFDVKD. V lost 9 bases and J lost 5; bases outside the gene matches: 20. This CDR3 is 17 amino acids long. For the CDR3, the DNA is TGTGCCACCGGTCTCTTACAGGGGACCAATGTTTTGGAGACCCAGTACTTC. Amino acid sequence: CATGLLQGTNVLETQYF.

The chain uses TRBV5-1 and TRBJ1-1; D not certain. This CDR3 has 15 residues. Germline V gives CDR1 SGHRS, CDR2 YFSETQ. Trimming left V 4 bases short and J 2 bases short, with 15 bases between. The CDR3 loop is CASSAAGSYNTEAFF. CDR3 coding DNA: TGCGCCAGCAGCGCGGCCGGGTCCTACAACACTGAAGCTTTCTTT. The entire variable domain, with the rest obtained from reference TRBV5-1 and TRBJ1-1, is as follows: KAGVTQTPRYLIKTRGQQVTLSCSPISGHRSVSWYQQTPGQGLQFLFEYFSETQRNKGNFPGRFSGRQFSNSRSEMNVSTLELGDSALYLCASSAAGSYNTEAFFGQGTRLTVV.

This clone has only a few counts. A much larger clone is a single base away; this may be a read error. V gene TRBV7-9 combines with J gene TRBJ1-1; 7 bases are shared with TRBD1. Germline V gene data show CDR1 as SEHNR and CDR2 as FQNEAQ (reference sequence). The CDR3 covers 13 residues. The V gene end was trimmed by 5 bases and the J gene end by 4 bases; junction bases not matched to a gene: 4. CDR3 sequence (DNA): TGTGCCAGCAGCCAACAGGGGAGCACTGAAGCTTTCTTT. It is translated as CASSQQGSTEAFF.

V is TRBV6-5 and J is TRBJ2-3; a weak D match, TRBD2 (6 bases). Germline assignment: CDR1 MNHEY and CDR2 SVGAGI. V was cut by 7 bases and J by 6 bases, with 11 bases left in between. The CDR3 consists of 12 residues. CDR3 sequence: CASTAGSDTQYF. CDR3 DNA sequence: TGTGCCAGCACCGCGGGGAGTGATACGCAGTATTTT.

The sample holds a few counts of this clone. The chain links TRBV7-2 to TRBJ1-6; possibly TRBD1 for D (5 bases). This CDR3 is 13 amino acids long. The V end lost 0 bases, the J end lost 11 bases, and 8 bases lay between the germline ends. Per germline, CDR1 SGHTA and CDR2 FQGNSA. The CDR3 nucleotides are TGTGCCAGCAGCTTAGCTGAACAGGCACCCCTCCACTTT. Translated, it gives CASSLAEQAPLHF.

CDR3 sequence reads: CASSPQGTEAFF. CDR3 DNA: TGTGCCAGCAGCCCACAGGGTACTGAAGCTTTCTTT. The J gene is TRBJ1-1, the V gene TRBV3-1 (or the pseudogene TRBV3-2); perhaps TRBD1 as D (6 bases). The CDR3 loop spans 12 amino acids. The germline gives CDR1 LGHDT, CDR2 YNNKEL (reference sequence). V was cut by 4 bases and J by 5 bases, with 8 bases left in between.

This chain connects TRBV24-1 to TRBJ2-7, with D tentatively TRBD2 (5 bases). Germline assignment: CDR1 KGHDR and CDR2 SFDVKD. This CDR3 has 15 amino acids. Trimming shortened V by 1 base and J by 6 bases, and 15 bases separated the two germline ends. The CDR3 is CATSDFHSGSSEQYF. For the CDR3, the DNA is TGTGCCACCAGTGATTTCCACTCGGGAAGTAGCGAGCAGTACTTC.

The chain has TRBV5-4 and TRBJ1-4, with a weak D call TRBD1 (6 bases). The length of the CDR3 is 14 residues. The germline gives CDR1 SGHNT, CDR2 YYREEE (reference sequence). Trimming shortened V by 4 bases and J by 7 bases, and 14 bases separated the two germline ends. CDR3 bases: TGTGCCAGCAGCATTGGACAAGGGGGTGAAAAACTGTTTTTT. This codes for CASSIGQGGEKLFF. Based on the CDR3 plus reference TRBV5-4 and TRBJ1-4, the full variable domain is ETGVTQSPTHLIKTRGQQVTLRCSSQSGHNTVSWYQQALGQGPQFIFQYYREEENGRGNFPPRFSGLQFPNYSSELNVNALELDDSALYLCASSIGQGGEKLFFGSGTQLSVL.

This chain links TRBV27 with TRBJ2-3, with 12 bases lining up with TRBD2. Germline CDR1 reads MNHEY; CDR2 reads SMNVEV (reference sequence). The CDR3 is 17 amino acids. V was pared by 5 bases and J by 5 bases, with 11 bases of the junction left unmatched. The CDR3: CASSLFPLAGGLDTQYF. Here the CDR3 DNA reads TGTGCCAGCAGTCTCTTCCCTCTAGCGGGGGGGCTAGATACGCAGTATTTT.

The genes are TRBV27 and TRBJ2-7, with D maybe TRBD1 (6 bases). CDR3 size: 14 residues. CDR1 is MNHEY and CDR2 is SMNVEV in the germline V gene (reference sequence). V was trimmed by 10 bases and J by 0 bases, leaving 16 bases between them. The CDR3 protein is CATSGHPSSYEQYF. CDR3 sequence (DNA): TGTGCCACCTCGGGACACCCGAGCTCCTACGAGCAGTACTTC.